This TCR beta chain originates from a study of human T cells and chemical hapten exposure. Study context: Slight volume differences across pooled libraries mainly accounted for varying per-sample TCR yields. Study-wide points: No alteration of TCRs above 1 in 1000 frequency was seen with DPC sensitization.

The time point was: healthy volunteer bleed at 6 weeks. Unfractionated whole blood was the source from which total RNA was extracted. Unique molecular identifiers were affixed to discrete cDNA molecules within the library. TCRdb itself ran the RACE reads through MiXCR, one entry per CDR3 protein. Seen here are about 80,000 distinct CDR3 sequences, about 9.2% observed once, and the top ten hold 1.5% to 2%. This clonotype showed up just a few times. Its antigen remains unknown. The sequence was obtained from a female donor in good health. Some clones in this sample may be carry-over from other donors' samples. Specimen: whole blood.

The CDR3 here is CSAIRLAGVYNEQFF. The CDR3 DNA sequence: TGCAGTGCCATCCGGCTAGCGGGGGTCTACAATGAGCAGTTCTTC. The chain has TRBV20-1 and TRBJ2-1; 10 bases agree with TRBD2. This CDR3 spans 15 amino acids. The V gene end was trimmed by 6 bases and the J gene end by 3 bases; junction bases not matched to a gene: 8. In germline, CDR1 is DFQATT, CDR2 SNEGSKA (reference sequence).